The present TCR beta chain was sequenced within a study of CD8+ T cells in alopecia areata. Study-wide results and caveats: Scalp lesions, especially in alopecia totalis/universalis, had higher clonality than normal scalp. There were also resident alphabeta T cells of normal skin sequenced in scalp samples.

As part of sample collection, lesional scalp punch biopsies and peripheral blood were taken from alopecia areata patients. A FACSAria was used to sort CD4+ and CD8+ T cells. These cells came from PBMCs. Extracted RNA was reverse transcribed into cDNA, the sequencing template. Sequencing used immunoSEQ multiplex PCR; TCRdb keeps in-frame clones, though not all of them. The sample lists some 150,000 clones; around half were seen once. This clone was counted only a few times. Its antigen is unknown. CDR1 SGHTA and CDR2 FQGNSA come from the germline V gene. V was pared by 5 bases and J by 3 bases, with 15 bases between. This CDR3 is built from 15 residues.

Sequenced material: CD8+ T cells sorted from blood, taken at week 0. This rearrangement joins TRBV7-2 to TRBJ2-3; tentatively, D is TRBD2 (5 bases). This TCR derives from a human donor with alopecia areata. The CDR3 is CASSRDTSATDTQYF. In DNA, the CDR3 is TGTGCCAGCAGCCGGGATACCTCAGCGACAGATACGCAGTATTTT.